This TCR beta chain was observed in a study of blood T cell repertoires in COVID-19. The assay was immunoSEQ multiplex PCR, and TCRdb's table has in-frame clones only and misses some. The data contain fewer than 100,000 clones, around 86% of them singletons. The CDR3 spans 13 residues. Germline loops: CDR1 SGDLS, CDR2 YYNGEE. V lost 4 bases to trimming and J lost 6 bases, with 13 bases between them. The V call is TRBV9, the J call TRBJ1-1, with D uncertain. Input material: peripheral blood. This receptor was obtained from a human donor in a cohort sampled during active COVID-19. CDR3 in DNA: TGTGCCAGCAGCTTAGGCGCTTTCGCTGAAGCTTTCTTT. Amino acid sequence: CASSLGAFAEAFF.